These 18 T cell receptor beta chains came from one sample sequenced in a study of blood T cell repertoires in COVID-19. Here immunoSEQ multiplex PCR was the method, and the copy in TCRdb shows in-frame clones only, minus some. The sample contains some 200,000 clones, about 88% of which appear only once. Sequencing was carried out using peripheral blood. These receptor sequences come from a man between 45 and 60 years old with COVID-19, enrolled during active disease.

This clone was recorded only once. CDR3 in amino acids: CASSPLTEPGELFF. In DNA, the CDR3 is TGTGCCAGCAGCCCGCTTACAGAACCCGGGGAGCTGTTTTTT. V gene TRBV2 combines with J gene TRBJ2-2, with D uncertain. The CDR3 contains 14 residues. Germline CDR1 reads SNHLY; CDR2 reads FYNNEI. Trimming left V 6 bases short and J 6 bases short, with 14 bases between.

CDR3 amino acids: CASSSPRGAGTEAFF. CDR3 DNA sequence: TGTGCCAGCAGCTCCCCGCGCGGCGCGGGAACTGAAGCTTTCTTT. The rearrangement joins TRBV7-8 to TRBJ1-1, with no clear D. Deletions cut 4 bases from V and 5 bases from J, with 17 bases between. CDR1 and CDR2 (germline): SGHVS, FQNEAQ. The CDR3 is 15 residues long. Combining the CDR3 with reference TRBV7-8 and TRBJ1-1 gives the whole variable domain GAGVSQSPRYKVAKRGQDVALRCDPISGHVSLFWYQQALGQGPEFLTYFQNEAQLDKSGLPSDRFFAERPEGSVSTLKIQRTQQEDSAVYLCASSSPRGAGTEAFFGQGTRLTVV.

The CDR3 sequence: CASSKGVPAYEQYF. Written as DNA, the CDR3 is TGTGCCAGCAGTAAGGGGGTCCCAGCCTACGAGCAGTACTTC. V is TRBV6-6 and J is TRBJ2-7; D is possibly TRBD1 (6 bases). Trimming took off 5 bases at V and 2 bases at J, with 13 bases between the two ends. CDR1 MNHNY and CDR2 SVGAGI come from the germline V gene (reference sequence). The CDR3 is 14 amino acids.

This chain joins TRBV15 and TRBJ1-4; 8 nucleotides line up with TRBD1. The CDR3 spans 15 residues. Germline V gene data show CDR1 as LNHNV and CDR2 as YYDKDF (reference sequence). V shed 3 bases, J shed 2 bases, and the junction held 2 bases outside the gene matches. The CDR3 sequence: CATSRDRVTNEKLFF. The CDR3 DNA follows: TGTGCCACCAGCAGGGACAGGGTTACTAATGAAAAACTGTTTTTT.

The chain joins TRBV5-4 to TRBJ2-5, with TRBD2 matching 7 bases. CDR3 length equals 14 residues. The germline V gene encodes CDR1 SGHNT and CDR2 YYREEE (reference sequence). V gave up 6 bases and J gave up 5 bases; unmatched junction bases: 10. CDR3 region: CASTEGLGLETQYF. The CDR3 nucleotides read TGTGCCAGCACCGAAGGACTAGGGTTGGAGACCCAGTACTTC.

The chain recombines TRBV5-8 with TRBJ2-3; perhaps TRBD2 as D (5 bases). From germline, CDR1 is SGHTS and CDR2 YDEGEE. CDR3 size: 16 residues. V lost 0 bases and J 8 bases, leaving 19 bases between the germline ends. CDR3 region: CASSLEVGVTTGTQYF. The CDR3 DNA reads as TGTGCCAGCAGCTTGGAAGTCGGGGTTACCACGGGTACGCAGTATTTT.

The chain has TRBV5-5 and TRBJ1-5, with 8 nucleotides matching TRBD1. V was pared by 3 bases and J by 0 bases, with 8 bases of the junction left unmatched. The germline CDR1 and CDR2 sequences are SGHKS and YYEKEE (reference sequence). The CDR3 is made up of 17 amino acids. Here the CDR3 reads CASSSFNRGVSNQPQHF. The CDR3 region has the DNA TGTGCCAGCAGCTCGTTTAACAGGGGGGTTAGCAATCAGCCCCAGCATTTT. Drawing the rest from reference TRBV5-5 and TRBJ1-5, the complete variable domain is DAGVTQSPTHLIKTRGQQVTLRCSPISGHKSVSWYQQVLGQGPQFIFQYYEKEERGRGNFPDRFSARQFPNYSSELNVNALLLGDSALYLCASSSFNRGVSNQPQHFGDGTRLSIL.

The chain joins TRBV10-3 to TRBJ2-7; D possibly corresponds to TRBD1 (5 bases). CDR3 length equals 12 residues. The V gene lost 10 bases and the J gene lost 3 bases, with 13 bases spanning the gap. Germline CDR1 reads ENHRY; CDR2 reads SYGVKD. The CDR3, as DNA: TGTGCCACCACCTCAGGGTTCTACGAGCAGTACTTC. Translated: CATTSGFYEQYF.

The chain employs TRBV20-1 and TRBJ2-1; the match to TRBD2 covers 10 bases. CDR1 is DFQATT, CDR2 SNEGSKA, per germline (reference sequence). After removal of 3 bases from V and 4 bases from J, the junction contained 6 bases not matched to a gene. This CDR3 has 15 residues. Here the CDR3 reads CSASIAGGPYNEQFF. CDR3 DNA sequence: TGCAGTGCTAGTATAGCGGGAGGACCTTACAATGAGCAGTTCTTC.

This chain joins TRBV12-5 and TRBJ2-3, with 10 bases fitting TRBD2. After removal of 4 bases from V and 3 bases from J, the junction contained 7 bases not matched to a gene. CDR3 length: 16 amino acids. Germline CDR1 and CDR2: LGHNT and FRNRAP. This CDR3 reads CASGSKLAGKTDTQYF. For the CDR3, the DNA is TGTGCTAGTGGTTCGAAACTAGCGGGAAAAACAGATACGCAGTATTTT.

The chain is built from TRBV9 and TRBJ2-1, with 8 bases lining up with TRBD2. The trim removed 0 bases at V and 9 bases at J, leaving 11 bases unmatched. The germline gives CDR1 SGDLS, CDR2 YYNGEE. The CDR3 spans 16 residues. The chain's CDR3 is CASSVVGTGGVGEQFF. DNA of the CDR3: TGTGCCAGCAGCGTAGTGGGGACGGGAGGGGTCGGTGAGCAGTTCTTC.

This chain connects TRBV4-2 to TRBJ2-2; 7 bases are shared with TRBD1. Trimming at V came to 1 base and at J to 0 bases, leaving 8 bases not matched to a gene. This CDR3 is 18 amino acids long. Germline CDR1 LGHNA, CDR2 YNFKEQ. DNA of the CDR3: TGTGCCAGCAGCCAAGGAGTCGCTGGGACAGCGAACACCGGGGAGCTGTTTTTT. This codes for CASSQGVAGTANTGELFF.

The chain joins TRBV30 to TRBJ2-5; 11 positions match TRBD1. CDR3 length: 17 amino acids. The germline gives CDR1 GTSNPN, CDR2 SVGIG (reference sequence). J gave up 2 bases and V 0 bases, and 8 bases lay outside the gene matches. CDR3 coding DNA: TGTGCCTGGAGTGTTGGGACAGGGGGTTTGGGGCAAGAGACCCAGTACTTC. This codes for CAWSVGTGGLGQETQYF.

CDR3 amino acids: CASRSYRGRTDTQYF. The CDR3 DNA reads as TGTGCCAGCAGATCATACAGGGGGCGGACAGATACGCAGTATTTT. This chain uses TRBV6-5 with TRBJ2-3; 9 bases map to TRBD1. Germline-derived CDR1 and CDR2 are MNHEY and SVGAGI. This CDR3 contains 15 residues. Trimming removed 6 bases from V and 3 bases from J; junction bases left unmatched: 7.

The CDR3 coding sequence is TGTGCCAGCAGCTCAGGGACAGGGACCCCTGGGGCCAACGTCCTGACTTTC. Residues: CASSSGTGTPGANVLTF. This sequence joins TRBV11-2 and TRBJ2-6, with 9 bases fitting TRBD1. V was pared by 4 bases and J by 2 bases, with 6 bases of the junction left unmatched. The CDR3 sequence is 17 residues long. Germline lookup yields CDR1 SGHAT and CDR2 FQNNGV. The full variable domain, with the rest looked up from reference TRBV11-2 and TRBJ2-6, is EAGVAQSPRYKIIEKRQSVAFWCNPISGHATLYWYQQILGQGPKLLIQFQNNGVVDDSQLPKDRFSAERLKGVDSTLKIQPAKLEDSAVYLCASSSGTGTPGANVLTFGAGSRLTVL.

The chain joins TRBV3-1 (or the pseudogene TRBV3-2) to TRBJ2-7; 8 bases are shared with TRBD1. The V gene's germline CDR1 is LGHDT and CDR2 YNNKEL (reference sequence). The CDR3 covers 14 residues. V shed 5 bases, J shed 1 base, and the junction held 4 bases outside the gene matches. The CDR3 DNA sequence: TGTGCCAGCAGCGGCACAGGGGGATCCTACGAGCAGTACTTC. It translates to CASSGTGGSYEQYF.

The chain employs TRBV7-9 and TRBJ2-2; TRBD2 aligns across 8 bases. The CDR3 spans 16 residues. Germline V gene lookup returns CDR1 SEHNR and CDR2 FQNEAQ (reference sequence). Trimming cost V 5 bases and J 7 bases; bases outside gene matches: 12. Here the CDR3 reads CASSARGLAGSGELFF. CDR3 sequence (DNA): TGTGCCAGCAGCGCCCGCGGACTAGCAGGAAGCGGGGAGCTGTTTTTT.

V usage is TRBV4-2 and J usage is TRBJ1-5, with 7 bases matching TRBD1. This CDR3 has 15 residues. The ends lost 1 base at V and 6 bases at J; junction bases unmatched: 6. The germline V gene encodes CDR1 LGHNA and CDR2 YNFKEQ. DNA of the CDR3: TGTGCCAGCAGCCAAGCGTCAGGGGGTATTCAGCCCCAGCATTTT. This sequence encodes CASSQASGGIQPQHF.